A selection of T cell receptor beta chains follows, all from one sample in a study of blood T cell repertoires in COVID-19. Repertoires were generated with immunoSEQ multiplex PCR, while TCRdb's copy carries only in-frame clones and drops some. Of more than 110,000 clones listed, around nine tenths are singletons. The sample was peripheral blood. Receptors were obtained from a woman between 40 and 50 years old with acute or convalescent COVID-19. The CDR3 runs from the conserved cysteine through the conserved F or W. The D gene is left open where the match is weak. For some rows the clone size is stated as once, few or many, or as a class when expanded; others skip it.

clone_size: NA; j_call: TRBJ1-3; d_call: TRBD1; v_call: TRBV28; cdr3_aa: CASSSGGRGNTIYF; cdr3_nt: TGTGCCAGCAGTTCAGGGGGTCGTGGAAACACCATATATTTT
clone_size: NA; j_call: TRBJ1-4; d_call: TRBD1; v_call: TRBV24-1; cdr3_aa: CATSEPDRGPNEKLFF; cdr3_nt: TGTGCCACCAGTGAGCCCGACAGGGGGCCGAATGAAAAACTGTTTTTT
clone_size: NA; j_call: TRBJ2-2; d_call: NA; v_call: TRBV5-6; cdr3_aa: CASSLLTDLNTGELFF; cdr3_nt: TGTGCCAGCAGCTTACTGACGGACTTGAACACCGGGGAGCTGTTTTTT
clone_size: NA; j_call: TRBJ2-3; d_call: NA; v_call: TRBV30; cdr3_aa: CAWSGVSSTDTQYF; cdr3_nt: TGTGCCTGGAGTGGAGTGTCTAGCACAGATACGCAGTATTTT
clone_size: NA; j_call: TRBJ1-6; d_call: TRBD1; v_call: TRBV6-2/TRBV6-3; cdr3_aa: CASSSDRGSSYNSPLHF; cdr3_nt: TGTGCCAGCAGTTCGGACAGGGGGTCCTCCTATAATTCACCCCTCCACTTT
clone_size: NA; j_call: TRBJ2-1; d_call: TRBD2; v_call: TRBV12-5; cdr3_aa: CASGPGTSGNNEQFF; cdr3_nt: TGTGCTAGTGGTCCCGGGACTAGCGGCAACAATGAGCAGTTCTTC
clone_size: NA; j_call: TRBJ1-2; d_call: TRBD1; v_call: TRBV3-1/TRBV3-2; cdr3_aa: CASSPGQGGSYGYTF; cdr3_nt: TGTGCCAGCAGCCCAGGACAGGGGGGCTCGTATGGCTACACCTTC
clone_size: few; j_call: TRBJ2-1; d_call: NA; v_call: TRBV3-1/TRBV3-2; cdr3_aa: CASSRRDIHNEQFF; cdr3_nt: TGTGCCAGCAGCCGCCGGGACATCCACAATGAGCAGTTCTTC
clone_size: NA; j_call: TRBJ1-1; d_call: NA; v_call: TRBV28; cdr3_aa: CAARGGERNTEAFF; cdr3_nt: TGTGCCGCCCGGGGAGGGGAACGGAACACTGAAGCTTTCTTT
clone_size: NA; j_call: TRBJ1-1; d_call: NA; v_call: TRBV7-2; cdr3_aa: CASSRRQIEKAFF; cdr3_nt: TGTGCCAGCAGTCGTAGACAGATTGAAAAAGCTTTCTTT
clone_size: NA; j_call: TRBJ1-2; d_call: NA; v_call: TRBV5-1; cdr3_aa: CASSPEAALSYGYTF; cdr3_nt: TGCGCCAGCAGCCCAGAGGCAGCGTTATCCTATGGCTACACCTTC
clone_size: few; j_call: TRBJ2-2; d_call: TRBD2; v_call: TRBV6-4; cdr3_aa: CASSPATSGDTGELFF; cdr3_nt: TGTGCCAGCAGTCCTGCGACTAGCGGGGACACCGGGGAGCTGTTTTTT
clone_size: NA; j_call: TRBJ1-1; d_call: NA; v_call: TRBV5-1; cdr3_aa: CASSLAGRNTEAFF; cdr3_nt: TGCGCCAGCAGCTTGGCAGGCCGGAACACTGAAGCTTTCTTT
clone_size: NA; j_call: TRBJ2-1; d_call: TRBD2; v_call: TRBV11-2; cdr3_aa: CASSIRPGTSNINEQFF; cdr3_nt: TGTGCCAGCAGCATCCGTCCCGGGACTAGCAATATAAATGAGCAGTTCTTC
clone_size: NA; j_call: TRBJ2-3; d_call: TRBD1; v_call: TRBV5-1; cdr3_aa: CASSLEVMTGLPDTQYF; cdr3_nt: TGCGCCAGCAGCTTGGAGGTTATGACAGGGTTGCCAGATACGCAGTATTTT
clone_size: NA; j_call: TRBJ2-3; d_call: NA; v_call: TRBV19; cdr3_aa: CASRPAGTDTQYF; cdr3_nt: TGTGCCAGCCGCCCTGCAGGCACAGATACGCAGTATTTT
clone_size: NA; j_call: TRBJ2-1; d_call: TRBD1; v_call: TRBV24-1; cdr3_aa: CATSDRRQGAYNEQFF; cdr3_nt: TGTGCCACCAGTGATAGACGACAGGGGGCCTACAATGAGCAGTTCTTC
clone_size: NA; j_call: TRBJ2-1; d_call: TRBD2; v_call: TRBV25-1; cdr3_aa: CASSAPGLAGNEQFF; cdr3_nt: TGTGCCAGCAGTGCCCCGGGACTAGCGGGAAATGAGCAGTTCTTC
clone_size: once; j_call: TRBJ1-4; d_call: NA; v_call: TRBV12-3/TRBV12-4; cdr3_aa: CASSSHPGAELFF; cdr3_nt: TGTGCCAGCAGTTCACATCCAGGGGCGGAACTGTTTTTT
clone_size: NA; j_call: TRBJ2-1; d_call: NA; v_call: TRBV30; cdr3_aa: CAWSDRFEQFF; cdr3_nt: TGTGCCTGGAGTGACAGGTTTGAGCAGTTCTTC
clone_size: NA; j_call: TRBJ1-2; d_call: NA; v_call: TRBV28; cdr3_aa: CASSLGGWGYTF; cdr3_nt: TGTGCCAGCAGTCTCGGGGGTTGGGGCTACACCTTC
clone_size: NA; j_call: TRBJ1-3; d_call: NA; v_call: TRBV18; cdr3_aa: CASSPGWARPSGNTIYF; cdr3_nt: TGTGCCAGCTCACCAGGGTGGGCGCGTCCATCTGGAAACACCATATATTTT
clone_size: NA; j_call: TRBJ2-7; d_call: TRBD1; v_call: TRBV27; cdr3_aa: CASSFQDRAPYEQYF; cdr3_nt: TGTGCCAGCAGTTTTCAGGACAGGGCCCCCTACGAGCAGTACTTC
clone_size: NA; j_call: TRBJ1-5; d_call: NA; v_call: TRBV18; cdr3_aa: CASSPTSSNQPQHF; cdr3_nt: TGTGCCAGCTCACCAACGAGTAGCAATCAGCCCCAGCATTTT
clone_size: NA; j_call: TRBJ1-2; d_call: NA; v_call: TRBV6-2/TRBV6-3; cdr3_aa: CASSYMGLNYGYTF; cdr3_nt: TGTGCCAGCAGTTACATGGGACTTAACTATGGCTACACCTTC
clone_size: NA; j_call: TRBJ2-5; d_call: TRBD2; v_call: TRBV12-5; cdr3_aa: CASGLVKGLAGAPEETQYF; cdr3_nt: TGTGCTAGTGGTTTGGTAAAGGGACTAGCGGGGGCCCCGGAAGAGACCCAGTACTTC
clone_size: NA; j_call: TRBJ1-1; d_call: NA; v_call: TRBV30; cdr3_aa: CAWTRQVMNTEAFF; cdr3_nt: TGTGCCTGGACACGACAGGTCATGAACACTGAAGCTTTCTTT
clone_size: NA; j_call: TRBJ1-5; d_call: NA; v_call: TRBV19; cdr3_aa: CASSVDMGNQPQHF; cdr3_nt: TGTGCCAGTAGTGTCGACATGGGCAATCAGCCCCAGCATTTT
clone_size: NA; j_call: TRBJ1-3; d_call: NA; v_call: TRBV7-6; cdr3_aa: CASSPYRGSGNTIYF; cdr3_nt: TGTGCCAGCAGCCCCTATAGGGGCTCTGGAAACACCATATATTTT
clone_size: NA; j_call: TRBJ2-7; d_call: TRBD2; v_call: TRBV30; cdr3_aa: CAFPGSAGEQYF; cdr3_nt: TGTGCCTTCCCAGGTTCAGCGGGAGAGCAGTACTTC
clone_size: few; j_call: TRBJ1-4; d_call: NA; v_call: TRBV28; cdr3_aa: CASSTYRRRVEEKLFF; cdr3_nt: TGTGCCAGCAGTACGTACAGGCGCAGGGTAGAAGAAAAACTGTTTTTT
clone_size: NA; j_call: TRBJ1-1; d_call: NA; v_call: TRBV30; cdr3_aa: CAWKGRDTEAFF; cdr3_nt: TGTGCCTGGAAGGGCAGGGACACTGAAGCTTTCTTT
clone_size: few; j_call: TRBJ1-5; d_call: NA; v_call: TRBV30; cdr3_aa: CAWTLGTLNQPQHF; cdr3_nt: TGTGCCTGGACCCTCGGGACTTTAAATCAGCCCCAGCATTTT
clone_size: NA; j_call: TRBJ1-6; d_call: TRBD1; v_call: TRBV24-1; cdr3_aa: CATSDTGELAPLHF; cdr3_nt: TGTGCCACCAGTGATACAGGGGAGCTTGCACCCCTCCACTTT
clone_size: few; j_call: TRBJ2-7; d_call: NA; v_call: TRBV19; cdr3_aa: CASSMYRSSYEQYF; cdr3_nt: TGTGCCAGTAGTATGTACAGGAGCTCCTACGAGCAGTACTTC
clone_size: NA; j_call: TRBJ2-3; d_call: TRBD2; v_call: TRBV4-1; cdr3_aa: CASSPLGLDVDTQYF; cdr3_nt: TGCGCCAGCAGCCCCCTAGGACTAGATGTAGATACGCAGTATTTT
clone_size: NA; j_call: TRBJ2-1; d_call: NA; v_call: TRBV2; cdr3_aa: CASMGRGPNNEQFF; cdr3_nt: TGTGCCAGCATGGGGCGGGGGCCAAACAATGAGCAGTTCTTC
clone_size: NA; j_call: TRBJ2-1; d_call: NA; v_call: TRBV9; cdr3_aa: CASSPPQGFEQFF; cdr3_nt: TGTGCCAGCAGCCCCCCGCAGGGGTTTGAGCAGTTCTTC
clone_size: NA; j_call: TRBJ2-2; d_call: TRBD2; v_call: TRBV2; cdr3_aa: CASRGTSGNTGELFF; cdr3_nt: TGTGCCAGCCGGGGGACTAGCGGGAACACCGGGGAGCTGTTTTTT
clone_size: NA; j_call: TRBJ1-2; d_call: TRBD1; v_call: TRBV28; cdr3_aa: CASSSPGQGAFYYGYTF; cdr3_nt: TGTGCCAGCAGTTCCCCGGGACAGGGGGCATTCTACTATGGCTACACCTTC